This entry lists 21 T cell receptor beta chains sequenced from one sample in a study of shared clonotypes between healthy human individuals. TCRdb's copy holds only in-frame clones and misses some; the assay was immunoSEQ multiplex PCR. The sample lists 730,000 or so clones; roughly 78% were seen once. Input material: memory CD4+ T cells sorted from blood. Regarding subset: CD45RA-negative fraction. Receptors originate from a woman between 25 and 40 years old in good health.

This clone has only one observation. This chain joins TRBV5-5 and TRBJ2-7, with D possibly TRBD2 on 5 matching bases. The CDR3 length is 15 residues. With 2 bases removed from V and 4 bases from J, the gap between germline ends came to 16 bases. Germline V gene lookup returns CDR1 SGHKS and CDR2 YYEKEE (reference sequence). The CDR3 DNA sequence: TGTGCCAGCAGCTTCCGTCACGGGGAACATTACGAGCAGTACTTC. Translating it yields CASSFRHGEHYEQYF.

V is TRBV28 and J is TRBJ2-2; either TRBD1 or TRBD2 may supply D (6 bases each). The CDR3 covers 14 residues. Germline V gene sequence: CDR1 MDHEN, CDR2 SYDVKM. The V end was cut by 7 bases, the J end by 4 bases, with 13 bases between. This CDR3 is CASKTGRSTGELFF. CDR3 DNA sequence: TGTGCCAGCAAAACAGGGAGGAGCACCGGGGAGCTGTTTTTT.

This chain links TRBV4-1 with TRBJ1-4; perhaps TRBD1 as D (5 bases). Per germline, CDR1 MGHRA and CDR2 YSYEKL. The CDR3 is made up of 12 amino acids. Deletions cut 4 bases from V and 12 bases from J, with 12 bases between. The CDR3 loop is CASSPLLGELFF. The CDR3 DNA reads TGCGCCAGCAGCCCTTTATTGGGGGAACTGTTTTTT.

As to this clone: The same CDR3 can be traced to other DNA sequences in this sample. The J gene is TRBJ2-1, the V gene TRBV9; the D gene is possibly TRBD2 (5 bases). V was pared by 0 bases and J by 0 bases, with 10 bases between. CDR3 length: 16 residues. Germline values: CDR1 SGDLS, CDR2 YYNGEE. This CDR3 reads CASSVVSGTSYNEQFF. In DNA, the CDR3 is TGTGCCAGCAGCGTAGTGAGCGGTACCTCCTACAATGAGCAGTTCTTC.

The genes are TRBV19 and TRBJ1-1; TRBD1 agrees at 9 bases. The V segment lost 6 bases and the J segment 3 bases; nucleotides outside the gene matches: 14. CDR1 is LNHDA and CDR2 is SQIVND in the germline V gene (reference sequence). The CDR3 runs 17 residues. CDR3 in amino acids: CASSDPRDRVGHTEAFF. The CDR3 DNA is TGTGCCAGTAGCGACCCGCGGGACAGGGTTGGTCACACTGAAGCTTTCTTT.

The chain is built from TRBV2 and TRBJ2-3; 10 positions match TRBD2. The CDR3 extends over 18 amino acids. Germline V gene sequence: CDR1 SNHLY, CDR2 FYNNEI. V was pared by 0 bases and J by 5 bases, with 11 bases of the junction left unmatched. The CDR3 DNA reads as TGTGCCAGCAGTGAAGCGCAGTTAGCGGGAGGCCGGGGAGATACGCAGTATTTT. Translation gives CASSEAQLAGGRGDTQYF.

The CDR3 DNA reads TGTGCCAGCAGAGACCCGGGACAGGGTTACAATGAGCAGTTCTTC. The encoded protein is CASRDPGQGYNEQFF. The rearrangement links TRBV28 to TRBJ2-1, with 9 nucleotides matching TRBD1. This CDR3 is 15 amino acids long. The trim removed 6 bases at V and 4 bases at J, leaving 7 bases unmatched. Germline V gives CDR1 MDHEN, CDR2 SYDVKM.

V is TRBV7-2 and J is TRBJ2-4, with 10 bases fitting TRBD1. Germline CDR1 and CDR2: SGHTA and FQGNSA. Trimming at V came to 2 bases and at J to 3 bases, leaving 13 bases not matched to a gene. This CDR3 is built from 19 residues. The CDR3 is CASSLYAGQGKYDKNIQYF. The CDR3 region has the DNA TGTGCCAGCAGCTTATACGCGGGACAGGGGAAGTACGACAAAAACATTCAGTACTTC.

The chain has TRBV19 and TRBJ1-5, with D unclear. The CDR3 spans 13 residues. Germline CDR1 reads LNHDA; CDR2 reads SQIVND (reference sequence). V lost 3 bases to trimming and J lost 3 bases, with 6 bases between them. Here the CDR3 reads CASSIYYNQPQHF. CDR3 DNA: TGTGCCAGTAGTATTTATTACAATCAGCCCCAGCATTTT.

The rearrangement links TRBV15 to TRBJ1-5; no firm D call. Looked up from germline, CDR1 is LNHNV and CDR2 is YYDKDF (reference sequence). V was clipped by 1 base and J by 3 bases, with 10 bases between them. The CDR3 spans 15 residues. The CDR3 DNA reads TGTGCCACCAGCAGAGTCGGCTCTGACAATCAGCCCCAGCATTTT. It is translated as CATSRVGSDNQPQHF.

This chain uses TRBV4-1 with TRBJ2-7; 8 bases align to TRBD1. CDR1 is MGHRA, CDR2 YSYEKL, per germline. The CDR3 is 16 residues long. Germline trimming cut 4 bases from V and 4 bases from J; bases unmatched to any gene: 12. The CDR3 sequence is CASSRVTGGQGYEQYF. CDR3 bases: TGCGCCAGCAGCCGAGTAACCGGCGGACAGGGATACGAGCAGTACTTC.

This rearrangement joins TRBV10-3 to TRBJ2-7; 7 bases align to TRBD2. CDR1 is ENHRY, CDR2 SYGVKD, per germline. This CDR3 region has 11 residues. V lost 9 bases and J lost 2; bases outside the gene matches: 1. CDR3 residues: CAIAGTYEQYF. DNA of the CDR3: TGTGCCATAGCGGGAACCTACGAGCAGTACTTC.

The chain is built from TRBV29-1 and TRBJ1-2; maybe TRBD1 (6 bases). Per the germline V gene, CDR1 is SQVTM and CDR2 is ANQGSEA. V lost 6 bases and J lost 0, with 17 bases in between. The CDR3 has 15 residues. In DNA, the CDR3 is TGCAGCGTGGGGGCCTCCCCCCCAGCTAACTATGGCTACACCTTC. Residues: CSVGASPPANYGYTF.

This clone came up many times. V gene TRBV11-2 combines with J gene TRBJ1-4; no clear D. This CDR3 has 16 amino acids. CDR1 SGHAT and CDR2 FQNNGV come from the germline V gene. Trimming pared 5 bases from V and 2 bases from J, leaving 15 bases between. The DNA of the CDR3 is TGTGCCAGCAGCAAGCGGGGAGATGGGACTAATGAAAAACTGTTTTTT. This encodes CASSKRGDGTNEKLFF. Based on the CDR3 plus reference TRBV11-2 and TRBJ1-4, the full variable domain is EAGVAQSPRYKIIEKRQSVAFWCNPISGHATLYWYQQILGQGPKLLIQFQNNGVVDDSQLPKDRFSAERLKGVDSTLKIQPAKLEDSAVYLCASSKRGDGTNEKLFFGSGTQLSVL.

This chain links TRBV27 with TRBJ1-4, with D uncertain. Germline-derived CDR1 and CDR2 are MNHEY and SMNVEV (reference sequence). This CDR3 spans 16 amino acids. Trimming left V 6 bases short and J 0 bases short, with 14 bases between. CDR3 protein: CASRPFDGATNEKLFF. The DNA of the CDR3 is TGTGCCAGCAGACCATTTGACGGTGCAACTAATGAAAAACTGTTTTTT.

The rearrangement joins TRBV30 to TRBJ2-2; D gene unclear. V was trimmed by 2 bases and J by 8 bases, leaving 9 bases between them. The V gene's germline CDR1 is GTSNPN and CDR2 SVGIG (reference sequence). The CDR3 has 12 residues. CDR3 sequence: CAWSWGRGELFF. CDR3 sequence (DNA): TGTGCCTGGAGTTGGGGTCGAGGGGAGCTGTTTTTT. The full variable domain, in which reference TRBV30 and TRBJ2-2 provide the parts outside the CDR3, is SQTIHQWPATLVQPVGSPLSLECTVEGTSNPNLYWYRQAAGRGLQLLFYSVGIGQISSEVPQNLSASRPQDRQFILSSKKLLLSDSGFYLCAWSWGRGELFFGEGSRLTVL.

The genes are TRBV28 and TRBJ2-7; TRBD2 agrees at 11 bases. Germline loops: CDR1 MDHEN, CDR2 SYDVKM. This CDR3 contains 15 residues. Germline trimming cut 4 bases from V and 7 bases from J; bases unmatched to any gene: 9. The chain's CDR3 is CASSSHSGRALEQYF. As DNA, the CDR3 is TGTGCCAGCAGTTCTCATAGCGGGAGGGCCCTGGAGCAGTACTTC.

The chain joins TRBV28 to TRBJ2-6; D tentatively fits TRBD1 or TRBD2 (6 bases each). CDR3 length equals 16 residues. Germline CDR1 is MDHEN and CDR2 is SYDVKM. V dropped 3 bases and J dropped 3 bases, with 12 bases sitting between them. CDR3 DNA: TGTGCCAGCAGTTTCATAGGGGGGTATGGGGCCAACGTCCTGACTTTC. It encodes CASSFIGGYGANVLTF.

The J gene is TRBJ2-7, the V gene TRBV5-1; 7 bases agree with TRBD1. Germline assignment: CDR1 SGHRS and CDR2 YFSETQ. After removal of 5 bases from V and 6 bases from J, the junction contained 11 bases not matched to a gene. CDR3 length equals 14 residues. The CDR3 bases are TGCGCCAGCAGGATTCGAGGGGGCATGGGCGAGCAGTACTTC. This gives the protein CASRIRGGMGEQYF.

This chain connects TRBV19 to TRBJ2-2; 13 nucleotides align to TRBD2. With 11 bases clipped from V and 1 base from J, the junction kept 4 bases outside the gene matches. The germline V gene has CDR1 LNHDA and CDR2 SQIVND (reference sequence). The CDR3 sequence is 15 residues long. The CDR3 DNA is TGTGCCTCGGGACTAGCGGGATTGAACACCGGGGAGCTGTTTTTT. Translation: CASGLAGLNTGELFF.

The chain joins TRBV15 to TRBJ1-5; 8 nucleotides match TRBD1. CDR3 length: 14 amino acids. The germline V gene has CDR1 LNHNV and CDR2 YYDKDF (reference sequence). J lost 6 bases, V lost 1 base, and 2 bases had no gene match. As DNA, the CDR3 is TGTGCCACCAGCAGAGCAGGACAGGGTCAGCCCCAGCATTTT. Its translation: CATSRAGQGQPQHF.